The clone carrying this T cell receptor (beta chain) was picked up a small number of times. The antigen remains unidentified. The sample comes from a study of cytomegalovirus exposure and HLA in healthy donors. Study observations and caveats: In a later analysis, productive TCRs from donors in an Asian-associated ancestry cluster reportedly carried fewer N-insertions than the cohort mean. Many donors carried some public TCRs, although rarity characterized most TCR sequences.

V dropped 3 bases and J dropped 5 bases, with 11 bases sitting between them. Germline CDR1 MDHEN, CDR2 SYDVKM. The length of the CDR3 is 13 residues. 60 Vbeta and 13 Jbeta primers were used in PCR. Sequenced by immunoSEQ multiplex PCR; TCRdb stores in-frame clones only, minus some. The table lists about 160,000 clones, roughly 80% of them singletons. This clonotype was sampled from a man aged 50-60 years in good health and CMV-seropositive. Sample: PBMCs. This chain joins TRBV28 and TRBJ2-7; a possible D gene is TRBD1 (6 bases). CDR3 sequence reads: CASSLAGVDEQYF. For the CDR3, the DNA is TGTGCCAGCAGTTTGGCAGGGGTCGACGAGCAGTACTTC. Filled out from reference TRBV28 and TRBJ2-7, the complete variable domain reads DVKVTQSSRYLVKRTGEKVFLECVQDMDHENMFWYRQDPGLGLRLIYFSYDVKMKEKGDIPEGYSVSREKKERFSLILESASTNQTSMYLCASSLAGVDEQYFGPGTRLTVT.